This T cell receptor beta chain was identified in a study of radiotherapy plus CTLA-4 blockade in lung cancer. Libraries were prepared by immunoSEQ multiplex PCR; TCRdb keeps only in-frame clonotypes and omits some of them. There are 75,000 to 100,000 clones in the sample; more than 75% occur only once, and about 3.5% lies in the top ten. Receiving focal radiation plus CTLA-4 blockade with ipilimumab were patients who had chemo-refractory metastatic non-small-cell lung cancer. The table lists this clone with a count of one. The input for sequencing was peripheral blood, taken from a patient treated with radiotherapy plus ipilimumab. This TCR came from a human donor with non-small cell lung cancer who had a partial response to radiotherapy plus ipilimumab.

The CDR3 bases are TGTGCCAGCAGCCGCTTTGGCCCTGACAGTGACACAGATACGCAGTATTTT. Amino acid sequence: CASSRFGPDSDTDTQYF. The chain is built from TRBV11-3 and TRBJ2-3; weak D call: TRBD1 (5 bases). The V and J ends lost 5 bases and 2 bases respectively, with 20 bases between them. CDR1 is SGHNT, CDR2 YENEEA, per germline. This CDR3 comprises 17 residues.